Following are 24 T cell receptor beta chains from one sample sequenced in a study of memory CD4+ T cells and cytomegalovirus serostatus. Single viable CD3+CD4+CD8-CD45RO+ cells were sorted as the memory CD4+ T cells. Produced via immunoSEQ multiplex PCR; TCRdb's table is partial and in-frame only. The table shows about 92,000 clones, with 80% occurring only once. Source material: memory CD4+ T cells from blood. Receptors originate from an adult in good health and CMV-seropositive.

V and J are TRBV6-5 and TRBJ1-1; D is unclear. In germline, CDR1 is MNHEY, CDR2 SVGAGI. V was shortened by 2 bases and J by 0 bases, with 13 bases between the two germline ends. This CDR3 region has 16 residues. CDR3 residues: CASSYAYHGVNTEAFF. CDR3 in DNA: TGTGCCAGCAGTTACGCATATCACGGAGTGAACACTGAAGCTTTCTTT.

The V gene is TRBV25-1, the J gene TRBJ1-2, with D possibly TRBD1 on 6 matching bases. Trimming left V 3 bases short and J 5 bases short, with 10 bases between. CDR1 is MGHDK, CDR2 SYGVNS, per germline. This CDR3 spans 13 amino acids. CDR3 sequence reads: CASSDRGVYGYTF. The CDR3 bases are TGTGCCAGCAGTGATAGGGGGGTTTATGGCTACACCTTC.

V usage is TRBV5-6 and J usage is TRBJ2-5; a possible D gene is TRBD2 (5 bases). The CDR3 has 16 amino acids. V was trimmed by 4 bases and J by 5 bases, leaving 21 bases between them. The germline V gene has CDR1 SGHDT and CDR2 YYEEEE. This CDR3 is CASSGTVEAKWETQYF. The CDR3 nucleotides read TGTGCCAGCAGCGGAACAGTGGAGGCGAAATGGGAGACCCAGTACTTC.

The chain uses TRBV19 and TRBJ2-7; 9 bases are shared with TRBD1. Unmatched junction bases numbered 10, after V lost 7 bases and J lost 6 bases. Germline V CDR1 and CDR2: LNHDA, SQIVND (reference sequence). This CDR3 contains 14 residues. The DNA of the CDR3 is TGTGCCAGTAAACCGGGACAGGGATCATCCGAGCAGTACTTC. Its translation: CASKPGQGSSEQYF.

The chain carries TRBV29-1 and TRBJ2-3; D may be TRBD2 (5 bases). This CDR3 spans 11 amino acids. Germline-derived CDR1 and CDR2 are SQVTM and ANQGSEA. Trimming stripped 6 bases from V and 4 bases from J, with 8 bases between. The CDR3 loop reads CSVGSPDTQYF. In nucleotides, the CDR3 is TGCAGCGTGGGGAGTCCAGATACGCAGTATTTT.

The chain uses TRBV11-3 and TRBJ2-1; TRBD1 aligns across 8 bases. Germline V gives CDR1 SGHNT, CDR2 YENEEA. This CDR3 contains 14 residues. Germline trimming cut 5 bases from V and 4 bases from J; bases unmatched to any gene: 4. CDR3 sequence reads: CASSPGTGYNEQFF. In DNA, the CDR3 is TGTGCCAGCAGCCCCGGGACAGGTTACAATGAGCAGTTCTTC. The full variable domain, with the rest looked up from reference TRBV11-3 and TRBJ2-1, is EAGVVQSPRYKIIEKKQPVAFWCNPISGHNTLYWYLQNLGQGPELLIRYENEEAVDDSQLPKDRFSAERLKGVDSTLKIQPAELGDSAVYLCASSPGTGYNEQFFGPGTRLTVL.

This clone was observed once. V gene TRBV6-5 combines with J gene TRBJ1-1; D perhaps matches TRBD1 (5 bases). The CDR3 totals 14 residues. The germline V gene encodes CDR1 MNHEY and CDR2 SVGAGI. Trimming left V 6 bases short and J 6 bases short, with 17 bases between. In DNA, the CDR3 is TGTGCCAGCAGACCCACAGGCCCTGGGGCTGAAGCTTTCTTT. Residues: CASRPTGPGAEAFF.

The chain is built from TRBV9 and TRBJ2-1, with 7 bases fitting TRBD2. The CDR3 covers 15 residues. The J segment lost 4 bases and the V segment lost 0 bases, leaving 4 bases of the junction unmatched. Germline V gene sequence: CDR1 SGDLS, CDR2 YYNGEE. The CDR3 protein is CASSVGASGYNEQFF. The CDR3, as DNA: TGTGCCAGCAGCGTAGGGGCTAGCGGTTACAATGAGCAGTTCTTC.

The chain recombines TRBV7-3 with TRBJ2-1; D may match TRBD1 or TRBD2 (5 bases each). V was trimmed by 4 bases and J by 6 bases, leaving 10 bases between them. Germline-derived CDR1 and CDR2 are SGHTA and FQGTGA. The CDR3 has 13 residues. This CDR3 is CASSSGLGNEQFF. CDR3 sequence (DNA): TGTGCCAGCAGCTCGGGGCTTGGCAATGAGCAGTTCTTC.

The rearrangement joins TRBV4-3 to TRBJ1-1; no definite D call. Germline assignment: CDR1 LGHNA and CDR2 YSLEER. The germline V and J ends were trimmed by 2 bases and 3 bases, with 10 bases remaining between them. The CDR3 is 14 amino acids. Written as DNA, the CDR3 is TGCGCCAGCAGCCAAAATGTGGGCCACACTGAAGCTTTCTTT. Translated, it gives CASSQNVGHTEAFF.

This chain's CDR3 is CASSDRGGFGYTF. The CDR3 DNA is TGTGCCAGCAGTGACCGGGGAGGGTTTGGCTACACCTTC. The rearrangement uses TRBV2 and TRBJ1-2; D unclear. Trimming left V 3 bases short and J 7 bases short, with 12 bases between. CDR3 length: 13 amino acids. Per the germline V gene, CDR1 is SNHLY and CDR2 is FYNNEI.

The chain recombines TRBV27 with TRBJ2-5; 9 nucleotides line up with TRBD1. J lost 4 bases, V lost 5 bases, and 5 bases had no gene match. The germline gives CDR1 MNHEY, CDR2 SMNVEV (reference sequence). The CDR3 spans 14 residues. The CDR3 coding sequence is TGTGCCAGCAGTAACCGGGACAGGGTAGAGACCCAGTACTTC. It encodes CASSNRDRVETQYF.

The chain recombines TRBV18 with TRBJ1-1; 8 bases agree with TRBD1. J was trimmed by 4 bases and V by 3 bases; bases with no gene match: 13. Germline CDR1 reads KGHSH; CDR2 reads LQKENI. The CDR3 extends over 17 amino acids. The CDR3 region has the DNA TGTGCCAGCTCACCGCAATCAGGGGGCTGGAGAAGCACTGAAGCTTTCTTT. Translated: CASSPQSGGWRSTEAFF.

Here the CDR3 reads CASSYDRGTNYGYTF. The CDR3 DNA reads as TGTGCCAGCAGTTACGACCGGGGAACTAACTATGGCTACACCTTC. The V call is TRBV6-6, the J call TRBJ1-2; D is uncertain. The ends were cut back, 2 bases at V and 0 bases at J, with 10 bases in the middle. The CDR3 sequence is 15 residues long. CDR1 and CDR2 (germline): MNHNY, SVGAGI (reference sequence).

The rearrangement uses TRBV6-4 and TRBJ2-3; no clear D. With 2 bases removed from V and 8 bases from J, the gap between germline ends came to 11 bases. Germline assignment: CDR1 MRHNA and CDR2 SNTAGT. CDR3 length: 13 amino acids. In nucleotides, the CDR3 is TGTGCCAGCAGTGACGTGGAGCAAGCTACGCAGTATTTT. Translation: CASSDVEQATQYF.

The rearrangement links TRBV7-2 to TRBJ1-6; 7 nucleotides agree with TRBD1. This CDR3 is built from 15 residues. Germline CDR1 SGHTA, CDR2 FQGNSA. V gave up 5 bases and J gave up 2 bases; unmatched junction bases: 3. In nucleotides, the CDR3 is TGTGCCAGCAGCCAACAGGGGACCTATAATTCACCCCTCCACTTT. Residues: CASSQQGTYNSPLHF.

This clone was observed a handful of times. The chain couples TRBV18 to TRBJ1-2; D unclear. This CDR3 comprises 15 residues. V lost 2 bases, J lost 6 bases, and 16 bases lay in between. The germline CDR1 and CDR2 sequences are KGHSH and LQKENI. CDR3 nucleotide sequence: TGTGCCAGCTCACCAGCTCCCGGGGTTGAAGATGGCTACACCTTC. Protein sequence: CASSPAPGVEDGYTF.

The chain recombines TRBV5-4 with TRBJ2-7, with 10 bases aligning to TRBD1. Germline V lookup: CDR1 SGHNT, CDR2 YYREEE (reference sequence). This CDR3 is built from 15 residues. The V segment lost 0 bases and the J segment 7 bases; nucleotides outside the gene matches: 7. The CDR3 coding sequence is TGTGCCAGCAGCTTGGAACGACAGGGGGCGGGAGAGCAGTACTTC. Amino acid sequence: CASSLERQGAGEQYF.

A single count supports this clone. The V and J genes are TRBV10-3 and TRBJ1-3; D not certain. CDR3 length: 17 residues. The germline CDR1 and CDR2 sequences are ENHRY and SYGVKD. Trimming removed 2 bases at V and 4 bases at J, with 18 bases between. Here the CDR3 reads CAISEGEGFPLGNTIYF. CDR3 nucleotide sequence: TGTGCCATCAGTGAGGGGGAGGGCTTCCCCCTGGGAAACACCATATATTTT.

This chain links TRBV7-2 with TRBJ2-2; D possibly corresponds to TRBD1 (6 bases). CDR1 is SGHTA and CDR2 is FQGNSA in the germline V gene. Trimming left V 5 bases short and J 0 bases short, with 13 bases between. This CDR3 has 16 residues. The chain's CDR3 is CASSLRTAPNTGELFF. The CDR3 region has the DNA TGTGCCAGCAGCCTCCGGACAGCCCCGAACACCGGGGAGCTGTTTTTT.

Comment on this clone: This sample also contains other DNA sequences that code for the same CDR3. The J gene is TRBJ2-5, the V gene TRBV5-4; no reliable D call. V lost 2 bases, J lost 2 bases, and 4 bases lay in between. Germline values: CDR1 SGHNT, CDR2 YYREEE (reference sequence). The CDR3 is 12 residues long. The chain's CDR3 is CASSLSQETQYF. In nucleotides, the CDR3 is TGTGCCAGCAGCTTAAGTCAAGAGACCCAGTACTTC.

In its sample, this clone was seen a few times. The J gene is TRBJ2-7, the V gene TRBV10-3; 9 nucleotides agree with TRBD1. The V gene end was trimmed by 2 bases and the J gene end by 5 bases; junction bases not matched to a gene: 4. CDR3 size: 14 residues. Germline V gives CDR1 ENHRY, CDR2 SYGVKD. The CDR3 coding sequence is TGTGCCATCAGTGAGGGGACAGGGATAAACGAGCAGTACTTC. Residues: CAISEGTGINEQYF.

The chain employs TRBV11-2 and TRBJ1-6, with D possibly matching TRBD1 (6 bases). CDR1 and CDR2 (germline): SGHAT, FQNNGV. CDR3 length equals 14 residues. With 2 bases removed from V and 6 bases from J, the gap between germline ends came to 8 bases. Here the CDR3 DNA reads TGTGCCAGCAGCTTACAGGGGATTAATTCACCCCTCCACTTT. Its translation: CASSLQGINSPLHF.

This chain uses TRBV7-2 with TRBJ1-2, with 7 nucleotides matching TRBD1. Germline loops: CDR1 SGHTA, CDR2 FQGNSA. Trimming removed 5 bases from V and 0 bases from J; junction bases left unmatched: 15. The CDR3 is 18 amino acids. The CDR3 reads CASSPGGDSRSTNYGYTF. The DNA of the CDR3 is TGTGCCAGCAGCCCCGGGGGGGACAGCAGATCCACTAACTATGGCTACACCTTC.